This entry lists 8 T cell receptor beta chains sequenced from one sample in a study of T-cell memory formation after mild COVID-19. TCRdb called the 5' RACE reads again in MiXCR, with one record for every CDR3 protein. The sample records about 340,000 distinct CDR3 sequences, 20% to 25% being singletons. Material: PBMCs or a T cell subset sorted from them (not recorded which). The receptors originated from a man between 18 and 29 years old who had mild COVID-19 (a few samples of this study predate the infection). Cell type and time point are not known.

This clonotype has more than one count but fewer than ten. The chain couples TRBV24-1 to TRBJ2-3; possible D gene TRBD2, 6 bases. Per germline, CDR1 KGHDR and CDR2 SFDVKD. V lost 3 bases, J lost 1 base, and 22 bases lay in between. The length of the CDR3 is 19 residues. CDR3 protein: CATSDGGGSGGWGTDTQYF. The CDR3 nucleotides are TGTGCCACCAGTGATGGGGGAGGTAGCGGAGGCTGGGGCACAGATACGCAGTATTTT.

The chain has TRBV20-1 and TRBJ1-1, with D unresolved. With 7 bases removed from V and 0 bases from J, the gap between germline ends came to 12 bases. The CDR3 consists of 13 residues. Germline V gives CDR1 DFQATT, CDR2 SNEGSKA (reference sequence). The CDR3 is CSVDRMMNTEAFF. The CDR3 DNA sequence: TGCAGTGTGGACCGAATGATGAACACTGAAGCTTTCTTT.

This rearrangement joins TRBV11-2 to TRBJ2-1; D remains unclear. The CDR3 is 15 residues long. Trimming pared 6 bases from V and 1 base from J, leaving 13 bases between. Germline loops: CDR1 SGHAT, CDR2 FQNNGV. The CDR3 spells CASSPTGGSYNEQFF. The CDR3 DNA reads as TGTGCCAGCAGTCCCACCGGTGGGTCCTACAATGAGCAGTTCTTC.

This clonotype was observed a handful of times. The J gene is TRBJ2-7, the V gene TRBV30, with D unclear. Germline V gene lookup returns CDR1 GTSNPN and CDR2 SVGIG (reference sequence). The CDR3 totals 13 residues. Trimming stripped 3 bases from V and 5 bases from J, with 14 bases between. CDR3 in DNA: TGTGCCTGGAGCCCACAACCCCGAGACGAGCAGTACTTC. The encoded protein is CAWSPQPRDEQYF.

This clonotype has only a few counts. The CDR3 reads CASRPNSGGQETQYF. The CDR3, as DNA: TGTGCCAGCAGACCCAATAGCGGGGGTCAAGAGACCCAGTACTTC. The chain employs TRBV6-5 and TRBJ2-5; TRBD2 agrees at 9 bases. Trimming removed 6 bases from V and 2 bases from J; junction bases left unmatched: 7. The CDR3 extends over 15 amino acids. The germline CDR1 and CDR2 sequences are MNHEY and SVGAGI.

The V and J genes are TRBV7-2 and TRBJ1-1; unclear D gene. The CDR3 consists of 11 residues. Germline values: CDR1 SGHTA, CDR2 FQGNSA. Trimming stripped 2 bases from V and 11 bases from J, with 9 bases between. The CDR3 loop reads CASSLMGAAFF. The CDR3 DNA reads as TGTGCCAGCAGCTTAATGGGAGCCGCTTTCTTT.

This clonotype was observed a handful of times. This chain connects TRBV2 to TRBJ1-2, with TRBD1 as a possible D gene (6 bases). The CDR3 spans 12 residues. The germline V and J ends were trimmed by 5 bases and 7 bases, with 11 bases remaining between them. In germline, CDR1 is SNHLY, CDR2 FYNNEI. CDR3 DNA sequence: TGTGCCAGCAGTCACAGGGCCTCTGGCTACACCTTC. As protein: CASSHRASGYTF. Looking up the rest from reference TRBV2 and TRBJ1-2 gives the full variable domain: EPEVTQTPSHQVTQMGQEVILRCVPISNHLYFYWYRQILGQKVEFLVSFYNNEISEKSEIFDDQFSVERPDGSNFTLKIRSTKLEDSAMYFCASSHRASGYTFGSGTRLTVV.

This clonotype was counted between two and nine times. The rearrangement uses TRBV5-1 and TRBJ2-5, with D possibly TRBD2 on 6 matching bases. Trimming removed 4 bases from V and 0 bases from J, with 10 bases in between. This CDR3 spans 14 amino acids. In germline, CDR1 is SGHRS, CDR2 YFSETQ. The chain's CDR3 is CASSQGLNQETQYF. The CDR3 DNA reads TGCGCCAGCAGCCAGGGACTCAACCAAGAGACCCAGTACTTC. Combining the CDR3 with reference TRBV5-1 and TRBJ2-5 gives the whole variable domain KAGVTQTPRYLIKTRGQQVTLSCSPISGHRSVSWYQQTPGQGLQFLFEYFSETQRNKGNFPGRFSGRQFSNSRSEMNVSTLELGDSALYLCASSQGLNQETQYFGPGTRLLVL.